What follows is one T cell receptor (beta chain) and its context. This entry is derived from a study of shared clonotypes between healthy human individuals. Clones were read by immunoSEQ multiplex PCR, and TCRdb kept only the in-frame ones, dropping some. Of more than 2 million clones in the sample, roughly 93% were seen once. As defined, naive CD8 cells were CD45RO-negative and positively selected for CCR7, with terminally differentiated effector memory CD45RA+ cells excluded. Every donor was a Caucasian adult from Nashville, Tennessee. This TCR came from a man between 18 and 29 years old in good health. Some clones in this sample may be carry-over from other donors' samples. Input material: naive CD8+ T cells from PBMCs.

The CDR3 reads CASSLAWTGENEQYF. The DNA of the CDR3 is TGCGCCAGCAGCTTGGCTTGGACAGGGGAAAACGAGCAGTACTTC. The V and J genes are TRBV5-1 and TRBJ2-7, with TRBD1 identical over 9 bases. Germline V CDR1 and CDR2: SGHRS, YFSETQ. V lost 0 bases and J lost 5; bases outside the gene matches: 6. The CDR3 has 15 residues.